This passage covers 22 T cell receptor beta chains from one sample sequenced in a study of Tregs in tolerant kidney transplant recipients. Measured with immunoSEQ multiplex PCR; TCRdb has only the in-frame clones, and not every one. Found here are approximately 44,000 clones, less than 97% of them singletons; the top ten hold approximately 0.41%. Their specific antigens are unknown. Sequencing was done on a sample of Tregs from blood cultured with allogeneic cells. The source is a human donor in good health.

This chain links TRBV19 with TRBJ2-3; 9 bases match TRBD1. The CDR3 totals 15 residues. Germline CDR1 reads LNHDA; CDR2 reads SQIVND (reference sequence). The J segment lost 6 bases and the V segment lost 3 bases, leaving 7 bases of the junction unmatched. CDR3 sequence reads: CASSILGTGTDTQYF. Written as DNA, the CDR3 is TGTGCCAGTAGTATTCTTGGGACAGGGACCGATACGCAGTATTTT.

On this clone: The sample contains more than one DNA sequence encoding this CDR3. V and J are TRBV5-1 and TRBJ1-1; no clear D gene. This CDR3 is 14 amino acids long. V was cut by 0 bases and J by 2 bases, with 8 bases left in between. CDR1 SGHRS and CDR2 YFSETQ come from the germline V gene. The CDR3 sequence: CASSLVPGNTEAFF. The CDR3 DNA reads TGCGCCAGCAGCTTGGTGCCGGGAAACACTGAAGCTTTCTTT.

V usage is TRBV6-5 and J usage is TRBJ2-1, with 10 nucleotides matching TRBD2. V gave up 4 bases and J gave up 7 bases; unmatched junction bases: 10. There are 16 residues in the CDR3. Germline CDR1 is MNHEY and CDR2 is SVGAGI. The CDR3 protein is CASSSFSGGARNEQFF. The CDR3 region has the DNA TGTGCCAGCAGTTCTTTCAGCGGGGGGGCCAGGAATGAGCAGTTCTTC.

J is TRBJ2-3 and V is TRBV7-6; D is undetermined. This CDR3 contains 15 residues. V was trimmed by 5 bases and J by 0 bases, leaving 12 bases between them. The germline V gene has CDR1 SGHVS and CDR2 FNYEAQ. The CDR3 protein is CASSPTWVSTDTQYF. The CDR3 nucleotides are TGTGCCAGCAGCCCGACTTGGGTTAGCACAGATACGCAGTATTTT.

The chain has TRBV5-4 and TRBJ1-4; D is unresolved. The CDR3 spans 14 residues. Germline assignment: CDR1 SGHNT and CDR2 YYREEE (reference sequence). V dropped 4 bases and J dropped 6 bases, with 13 bases sitting between them. CDR3 bases: TGTGCCAGCAGCGACCCGGGCTTATATGAAAAACTGTTTTTT. This sequence encodes CASSDPGLYEKLFF.

The chain couples TRBV7-2 to TRBJ2-4; D gene ambiguous. Germline loops: CDR1 SGHTA, CDR2 FQGNSA. The CDR3 has 14 amino acids. V lost 0 bases, J lost 0 bases, and 3 bases lay in between. CDR3 nucleotide sequence: TGTGCCAGCAGCTTAGCGGGAGCCAAAAACATTCAGTACTTC. Protein sequence: CASSLAGAKNIQYF. The full variable domain, completed using reference TRBV7-2 and TRBJ2-4, is GAGVSQSPSNKVTEKGKDVELRCDPISGHTALYWYRQSLGQGLEFLIYFQGNSAPDKSGLPSDRFSAERTGGSVSTLTIQRTQQEDSAVYLCASSLAGAKNIQYFGAGTRLSVL.

A single count supports this clone. This CDR3 reads CASSWRTSGAGKTQYF. The CDR3 DNA reads TGTGCCAGCAGCTGGCGGACTAGCGGGGCCGGGAAGACGCAGTATTTT. The gene calls are TRBV7-2 and TRBJ2-3; 12 bases align to TRBD2. The CDR3 is made up of 16 amino acids. Germline V gene lookup returns CDR1 SGHTA and CDR2 FQGNSA. V shed 4 bases, J shed 9 bases, and the junction held 11 bases outside the gene matches. Filled out from reference TRBV7-2 and TRBJ2-3, the complete variable domain reads GAGVSQSPSNKVTEKGKDVELRCDPISGHTALYWYRQSLGQGLEFLIYFQGNSAPDKSGLPSDRFSAERTGGSVSTLTIQRTQQEDSAVYLCASSWRTSGAGKTQYFGPGTRLTVL.

The CDR3: CASSSPFGEPNTGELFF. The CDR3 bases are TGTGCCAGCAGCTCACCGTTTGGGGAACCGAACACCGGGGAGCTGTTTTTT. The chain uses TRBV7-9 and TRBJ2-2, with no clear D. There are 17 residues in the CDR3. Germline V gene data show CDR1 as SEHNR and CDR2 as FQNEAQ (reference sequence). Deletions cut 4 bases from V and 0 bases from J, with 15 bases between.

This clone was found once. The chain carries TRBV7-9 and TRBJ2-7; D unclear. V was clipped by 2 bases and J by 5 bases, with 16 bases between them. The germline gives CDR1 SEHNR, CDR2 FQNEAQ (reference sequence). The CDR3 extends over 15 amino acids. The CDR3 nucleotides read TGTGCCAGCAGCTTAAGAGATCTGGCCGGCAACGAGCAGTACTTC. It translates to CASSLRDLAGNEQYF.

The rearrangement links TRBV5-1 to TRBJ1-1; tentatively, D is TRBD1 (5 bases). The V gene's germline CDR1 is SGHRS and CDR2 YFSETQ. This CDR3 contains 13 residues. V was shortened by 7 bases and J by 1 base, with 11 bases between the two germline ends. CDR3 sequence (DNA): TGCGCCAGCTCCAGGGAGCAGAACACTGAAGCTTTCTTT. Translated: CASSREQNTEAFF.

V and J are TRBV4-1 and TRBJ1-1, with TRBD1 identical over 9 bases. CDR1 and CDR2 (germline): MGHRA, YSYEKL. V gave up 0 bases and J gave up 11 bases; unmatched junction bases: 16. The CDR3 length is 17 residues. The CDR3 nucleotides are TGCGCCAGCAGCCAAGATAGGCAGGGACAGGGTCAAATTAGGGCTTTCTTT. This sequence encodes CASSQDRQGQGQIRAFF.

The rearrangement uses TRBV5-1 and TRBJ1-6; D is unresolved. CDR1 and CDR2 from the germline V gene are SGHRS and YFSETQ. The germline V and J ends were trimmed by 0 bases and 0 bases, with 10 bases remaining between them. CDR3 length: 17 residues. This CDR3 is CASSLGHTSSYNSPLHF. CDR3 DNA: TGCGCCAGCAGCTTGGGACACACGAGCTCCTATAATTCACCCCTCCACTTT.

The J gene is TRBJ2-3, the V gene TRBV5-1, with D possibly called TRBD1 or TRBD2 (5 bases each). Germline CDR1 SGHRS, CDR2 YFSETQ. Trimming pared 0 bases from V and 0 bases from J, leaving 8 bases between. This CDR3 comprises 15 residues. The CDR3: CASSLGGASTDTQYF. Here the CDR3 DNA reads TGCGCCAGCAGCTTGGGAGGGGCGAGCACAGATACGCAGTATTTT.

The CDR3, as DNA: TGTGCCAGCAGCTCGGGACAGGGTTACACAGATACGCAGTATTTT. Translating gives CASSSGQGYTDTQYF. This chain connects TRBV21-1 to TRBJ2-3; TRBD1, as called in the table, went unchecked against the DNA. TRBV21-1 is given as a pseudogene. The CDR3 runs to 15 residues.

The chain carries TRBV19 and TRBJ2-1, with 10 bases fitting TRBD2. This CDR3 has 16 residues. The V and J ends lost 5 bases and 4 bases, in that order; junction bases with no gene match: 8. Germline CDR1 is LNHDA and CDR2 is SQIVND (reference sequence). The CDR3: CASSLFRTSGYNEQFF. The CDR3 DNA is TGTGCCAGTAGTTTGTTCCGGACTAGCGGTTACAATGAGCAGTTCTTC.

V is TRBV15 and J is TRBJ2-5; D uncertain. CDR3 size: 14 residues. Per germline, CDR1 LNHNV and CDR2 YYDKDF (reference sequence). V was pared by 1 base and J by 5 bases, with 11 bases between. This chain's CDR3 is CATSRAVTPETQYF. In DNA form, the CDR3 reads TGTGCCACCAGCAGAGCCGTCACACCGGAGACCCAGTACTTC.

The rearrangement joins TRBV10-2 to TRBJ1-2; D ambiguous. The germline V gene encodes CDR1 WSHSY and CDR2 SAAADI. The CDR3 extends over 12 amino acids. Between the trimmed V and J ends, which lost 7 bases and 2 bases, there was a span of 8 bases. CDR3 loop: CASKHVNYGYTF. CDR3 coding DNA: TGCGCCAGCAAACATGTGAACTATGGCTACACCTTC.

The chain employs TRBV5-5 and TRBJ1-1, with D possibly being TRBD1 (5 bases). This CDR3 has 16 amino acids. The V end lost 0 bases, the J end lost 2 bases, and 14 bases lay between the germline ends. Germline V CDR1 and CDR2: SGHKS, YYEKEE (reference sequence). DNA for the CDR3: TGTGCCAGCAGCTTGGTGGTCGGGAGGGGCAACACTGAAGCTTTCTTT. It is translated as CASSLVVGRGNTEAFF.

V is TRBV10-1 and J is TRBJ1-1, with TRBD1 matching over 7 bases. V lost 5 bases and J lost 0; bases outside the gene matches: 3. In germline, CDR1 is WNHNN, CDR2 SYGVQD (reference sequence). This CDR3 spans 14 amino acids. CDR3: CASSLDRVNTEAFF. The CDR3 DNA sequence: TGCGCCAGCAGTCTCGACAGGGTGAACACTGAAGCTTTCTTT.

The chain joins TRBV6-5 to TRBJ1-3; the D is unclear. The CDR3 totals 15 residues. Germline lookup yields CDR1 MNHEY and CDR2 SVGAGI. V was shortened by 8 bases and J by 0 bases, with 14 bases between the two germline ends. The CDR3 loop is CASANRGYSGNTIYF. For the CDR3, the DNA is TGTGCCAGCGCGAATCGTGGGTACTCTGGAAACACCATATATTTT.

V and J are TRBV29-1 and TRBJ2-3; 8 nucleotides match TRBD1. This CDR3 comprises 15 residues. From germline, CDR1 is SQVTM and CDR2 ANQGSEA. V trimming: 7 bases; J trimming: 0 bases; junction bases outside the gene matches: 9. In DNA, the CDR3 is TGCAGCGCCAACCCTTACAGGGGGAGCACAGATACGCAGTATTTT. It translates to CSANPYRGSTDTQYF.

The gene calls are TRBV2 and TRBJ2-7; perhaps TRBD2 as D (6 bases). The ends were cut back, 8 bases at V and 7 bases at J, with 15 bases in the middle. The length of the CDR3 is 12 residues. CDR1 is SNHLY and CDR2 is FYNNEI in the germline V gene. In DNA, the CDR3 is TGTGCCAGCCGTAAGTCCGGGGGAGAGCAGTACTTC. Protein sequence: CASRKSGGEQYF. Using reference TRBV2 and TRBJ2-7 for the parts outside the CDR3, the full variable domain is EPEVTQTPSHQVTQMGQEVILRCVPISNHLYFYWYRQILGQKVEFLVSFYNNEISEKSEIFDDQFSVERPDGSNFTLKIRSTKLEDSAMYFCASRKSGGEQYFGPGTRLTVT.